The rows below give T cell receptor beta chains drawn from one sample of a study of T cells in Graves' hyperthyroidism and ophthalmopathy. TCRdb re-derived calls from the multiplex PCR reads in MiXCR, one entry per CDR3 protein. The data contain fewer than 500,000 distinct CDR3 sequences, roughly 14% of them seen just once; the ten biggest clones take up about 13%. Sequenced sample: blood. Source of these receptors: a man aged 18 to 29 with Graves' ophthalmopathy. CDR3s include the opening cysteine and the closing phenylalanine or tryptophan. A D gene is named only where the DNA matches it firmly. Where a row states a size, it is once, few, many or the class of an expanded clone; other rows omit it.

TRBV29-1	TRBD1	TRBJ2-7	many	16	CSVGIGIETGMNEQYF	TGCAGCGTGGGGATTGGGATAGAGACAGGGATGAACGAGCAGTACTTC
TRBV7-8	TRBD2	TRBJ2-7	many	15	CASSPPGLEVGEQYF	TGTGCCAGCAGCCCTCCGGGACTAGAGGTGGGTGAGCAGTACTTC
TRBV11-2	.	TRBJ2-7	many	12	CASSPRLNEQYF	TGTGCCAGTTCACCCCGATTGAACGAGCAGTACTTC
TRBV4-1	.	TRBJ1-2	few	14	CASSQETGNRGYTF	TGCGCCAGCAGCCAGGAAACAGGGAATCGTGGCTACACCTTC
TRBV4-1	.	TRBJ2-7	many	15	CASSQGEWGRYEQYF	TGCGCCAGCAGCCAAGGTGAATGGGGTCGCTACGAGCAGTACTTC
TRBV6-1	TRBD1	TRBJ1-5	.	16	CASSRNRGHSNQPQHF	TGTGCCAGCAGCCGAAACAGGGGCCATAGCAATCAGCCCCAGCATTTT
TRBV4-1	.	TRBJ2-5	.	15	CASSQDLVGEETQYF	TGCGCCAGCAGCCAAGATCTTGTAGGGGAGGAGACCCAGTACTTC
TRBV18	TRBD2	TRBJ2-1	many	16	CASSPPTSGRGDEQFF	TGTGCCAGCTCACCCCCAACTAGCGGGAGAGGTGATGAGCAGTTCTTC
TRBV6-5	.	TRBJ1-2	.	14	CASSYSSQMYGYTF	TGTGCCAGCAGTTACTCGTCGCAGATGTATGGCTACACCTTC
TRBV5-1	.	TRBJ1-6	.	14	CASTSGADNSPLHF	TGCGCCAGCACCTCCGGGGCGGACAATTCACCCCTCCACTTT
TRBV3-1	.	TRBJ2-3	many	15	CASSQATGHTDTQYF	TGTGCCAGCAGCCAAGCTACGGGACACACAGATACGCAGTATTTT
TRBV18	TRBD2	TRBJ2-3	many	15	CASLGLAGFTDTQYF	TGTGCCAGCTTGGGACTAGCGGGATTCACAGATACGCAGTATTTT
TRBV20-1	TRBD2	TRBJ2-3	many	16	CSARGAAAGGPDTQYF	TGCAGTGCTAGAGGCGCGGCGGCGGGAGGTCCAGATACGCAGTATTTT
TRBV7-9	TRBD2	TRBJ2-1	many	16	CASSLGLAGGSGEQFF	TGTGCCAGCAGCCTCGGACTAGCGGGAGGGAGCGGTGAGCAGTTCTTC
TRBV5-5	.	TRBJ1-1	many	14	CASSLKRADTEAFF	TGTGCCAGCAGCTTGAAACGGGCGGACACTGAAGCTTTCTTT
TRBV5-1	.	TRBJ2-5	many	14	CASSLMDSQETQYF	TGCGCCAGCAGCTTGATGGACAGCCAAGAGACCCAGTACTTC
TRBV4-1	.	TRBJ2-3	few	18	CASSLRLGENAPTDTQYF	TGCGCCAGCAGCCTCCGGCTAGGGGAAAATGCCCCCACAGATACGCAGTATTTT
TRBV11-3	.	TRBJ2-3	.	15	CASSLDAGWLDTQYF	TGTGCCAGCAGCTTAGATGCAGGGTGGTTAGATACGCAGTATTTT
TRBV19	TRBD1	TRBJ2-7	.	15	CASSILTRQGYEQYF	TGTGCCAGTAGTATTTTGACGCGACAGGGGTACGAGCAGTACTTC
TRBV19	TRBD1	TRBJ2-1	many	17	CASSTMGGQDSYNEQFF	TGTGCCAGTAGTACCATGGGGGGACAGGACTCCTACAATGAGCAGTTCTTC
TRBV3-1	TRBD2	TRBJ2-7	many	14	CASSQLAGVGEQYF	TGTGCCAGCAGCCAACTAGCGGGAGTGGGAGAGCAGTACTTC
TRBV12-3/TRBV12-4	.	TRBJ2-7	many	11	CASSFAIEQYF	TGTGCCAGCAGTTTCGCAATAGAGCAGTACTTC
TRBV6-2/TRBV6-3	.	TRBJ2-7	many	14	CASSYANRVGEQYF	TGTGCCAGCAGTTACGCCAACAGGGTTGGGGAGCAGTACTTC
TRBV6-5	.	TRBJ2-3	few	16	CASSYDGRLSTDTQYF	TGTGCCAGCAGTTACGATGGGAGACTAAGCACAGATACGCAGTATTTT
TRBV5-1	TRBD2	TRBJ2-1	many	15	CASSLGLAENNEQFF	TGCGCCAGCAGCCTCGGACTAGCGGAGAACAATGAGCAGTTCTTC
TRBV7-3	TRBD1	TRBJ1-5	many	17	CASSLLHRGRGYQPQHF	TGTGCCAGCAGCTTACTGCACAGGGGGAGGGGATATCAGCCCCAGCATTTT
TRBV27	TRBD1	TRBJ1-6	many	13	CASSPDRDSPLHF	TGTGCCAGCAGTCCCGACAGGGACTCACCCCTCCACTTT
TRBV19	TRBD2	TRBJ2-5	few	15	CASSRGLAAAETQYF	TGTGCCAGTAGTAGGGGACTAGCGGCGGCAGAGACCCAGTACTTC
TRBV6-1	.	TRBJ2-6	many	15	CASSPVSSGANVLTF	TGTGCCAGCAGTCCAGTGAGCTCTGGGGCCAACGTCCTGACTTTC
TRBV5-1	.	TRBJ2-2	many	16	CASSLLRLANTGELFF	TGCGCCAGTTCGTTACTCAGACTAGCGAACACCGGGGAGCTGTTTTTT
TRBV2	.	TRBJ1-5	many	15	CASTPGGRSNQPQHF	TGTGCCAGCACCCCCGGGGGGAGGAGCAATCAGCCCCAGCATTTT
TRBV29-1	.	TRBJ2-6	few	13	CSARWSGANVLTF	TGCAGCGCTCGATGGTCTGGGGCCAACGTCCTGACTTTC
TRBV4-1	.	TRBJ2-3	many	14	CASSQDLSGDTQYF	TGCGCCAGCAGCCAAGATCTTTCCGGAGATACGCAGTATTTT
TRBV12-3/TRBV12-4	.	TRBJ1-5	many	15	CASRVPGRSNQPQHF	TGTGCCAGCAGGGTGCCTGGCCGTAGCAATCAGCCCCAGCATTTT
TRBV20-1	.	TRBJ1-1	.	13	CSAGGYRNTEAFF	TGCAGTGCTGGGGGTTATCGGAACACTGAAGCTTTCTTT
TRBV6-2/TRBV6-3	.	TRBJ2-2	.	14	CASNLDGNTGELFF	TGTGCCAGCAACCTGGACGGGAACACCGGGGAGCTGTTTTTT
TRBV5-1	.	TRBJ1-1	many	13	CASSYYMNTEAFF	TGCGCCAGCAGCTATTATATGAACACTGAAGCTTTCTTT
TRBV6-1	TRBD1	TRBJ2-7	.	14	CASSRPQGAHEQYF	TGTGCCAGCAGTCGACCACAGGGGGCCCACGAGCAGTACTTC
TRBV9	.	TRBJ1-2	few	16	CASSPRGGGYGYGYTF	TGTGCCAGCAGCCCCCGGGGGGGTGGGTATGGGTATGGCTACACCTTC
TRBV5-5	.	TRBJ1-1	.	13	CASSVGGAPGAFF	TGTGCCAGCAGCGTTGGTGGAGCACCCGGGGCTTTCTTT
TRBV20-1	.	TRBJ1-2	many	16	CSARDSSGRGGYGYTF	TGCAGTGCTAGAGACTCCTCCGGCAGGGGCGGCTATGGCTACACCTTC
TRBV11-3	.	TRBJ1-6	many	15	CASSPRWGLDSPLHF	TGTGCCAGCAGCCCGAGATGGGGGTTAGACTCACCCCTCCACTTT
TRBV12-3/TRBV12-4	TRBD1	TRBJ1-5	many	13	CASSGQGSQPQHF	TGTGCCAGCAGTGGACAGGGGAGTCAGCCCCAGCATTTT
TRBV10-3	.	TRBJ1-1	many	14	CAIRGSGRNTEAFF	TGTGCCATCAGGGGTTCCGGTCGAAACACTGAAGCTTTCTTT
TRBV7-9	.	TRBJ1-2	.	13	CASSLYHLGGYTF	TGTGCCAGCAGCCTGTACCACTTGGGGGGCTACACCTTC
TRBV4-1	.	TRBJ2-2	few	14	CASSGGRNTGELFF	TGCGCCAGCAGTGGGGGGCGTAACACCGGGGAGCTGTTTTTT
TRBV28	TRBD2	TRBJ2-1	.	14	CASSLREIQDEQFF	TGTGCCAGCAGTCTGCGGGAGATTCAGGATGAGCAGTTCTTC
TRBV9	.	TRBJ2-1	few	14	CASSATGLDNEQFF	TGTGCCAGCAGCGCGACGGGACTTGACAATGAGCAGTTCTTC
TRBV15	.	TRBJ2-4	few	13	CATSNSGGSIQYF	TGTGCCACCAGCAACTCAGGTGGAAGCATTCAGTACTTC
TRBV4-2	TRBD2	TRBJ2-3	few	14	CAASRIAGSDTQYF	TGTGCCGCTTCGAGAATAGCGGGGTCAGATACGCAGTATTTT
TRBV15	.	TRBJ1-5	many	14	CATSGVSGNQPQHF	TGTGCCACCTCAGGGGTTTCAGGCAATCAGCCCCAGCATTTT
TRBV7-6	.	TRBJ2-3	once	14	CASSQRLGPDTQYF	TGTGCCAGCAGCCAAAGGTTGGGGCCAGATACGCAGTATTTT
TRBV10-1	TRBD2	TRBJ2-1	.	16	CASSEASGTSYNEQFF	TGCGCCAGCAGTGAGGCTAGCGGGACTTCCTACAATGAGCAGTTCTTC
TRBV12-5	TRBD1	TRBJ2-5	many	17	CASGLASVQGAEETQYF	TGTGCTAGTGGTTTGGCAAGTGTACAGGGGGCTGAGGAGACCCAGTACTTC